This T cell receptor (beta chain) was recorded in a study of shared clonotypes between healthy human individuals. Terminally differentiated effector memory CD45RA+ cells were left out of the naive CD8 fraction, which was CD45RO-negative and positively selected for CCR7. Nashville, Tennessee was home to all donors, each a Caucasian adult. Concerning this clone itself: Antigen: not known.

Study-level points and caveats: Generation probabilities were higher for clonotypes shared across all four sorted-subset donors than for unshared ones.

Deep was the level at which the assay was run. Authors' processing steps: ImmunoSEQ sequences covered only the junction and lacked quality scores; filtering therefore differed. TCRdb keeps only in-frame clones here, not all; method: immunoSEQ multiplex PCR. V and J calls and clone size follow that table, whereas D and trimming were derived from the DNA. The repertoire has around 640,000 clones, 95% to 97% of them found once; the top ten carry roughly 0.12%. The germline V and J ends were trimmed by 3 bases and 0 bases, with 5 bases remaining between them. The CDR3 totals 13 residues. Germline V CDR1 and CDR2: SEHNR, FQNEAQ (reference sequence).

The rearrangement links TRBV7-9 to TRBJ1-1; D gene uncertain. Sequenced input: naive CD8+ T cells sorted from blood. The TCR originated in a young woman in good health. CDR3 in DNA: TGTGCCAGCAGCTTTCCCCTGAACACTGAAGCTTTCTTT. The encoded protein is CASSFPLNTEAFF.